This TCR beta chain was documented in a study of the immune and genomic landscape of osteosarcoma (dated by TCRdb to the early 2020s). About the full investigation: The overall cohort was composed of roughly 50 pediatric and adult patients with high-grade osteosarcoma, and a median age at diagnosis of about 25 years (range 5-81) was recorded. In the overall cohort, 60% of patients were male, and roughly 80% had localized disease at diagnosis. Poor-risk disease was overrepresented in the cohort, as 73% of patients had an unfavorable pathologic response to standard therapy and roughly 66% had died. To characterize the osteosarcoma immunogenomic landscape, TCR sequencing results were integrated with transcriptome, protein array and immunostaining data. A couple of samples from the same tumor site were contributed by each of three patients. The study profiled osteosarcoma specimens with whole genome, RNA and T-cell receptor sequencing plus immunohistochemistry and reverse phase protein arrays to define immunogenic potential. An explanation for the limited clinical activity of immune checkpoint inhibitors in osteosarcoma was sought in the study.

Note on this clone: No cognate antigen has been identified for it. No much larger clonotype is one base removed from it; base qualities were not supplied.

What the study reported, not specific to this receptor: Because osteosarcoma is rare and all possible samples were collected, sample size was not determined by any statistical method. Productive TCR clonality was found to be low overall, with an average of 0.09 and a maximum of 0.3, which suggested limited T-cell clonal expansion. TCR productive clonality was higher in the immune-hot C3 cluster than the cold C1 cluster but still low overall. In five cases, the repertoire was dominated by a single hyperexpanded clone, and fewer than 100 T-cell clonotypes were detected in all five cases. The clonality benchmarks were taken from external normal skin and healthy peripheral blood data instead of from matched normal tissue. Matched blood was collected from only a couple of patients, alongside the frozen tumor specimens.

Post-treatment primary, local recurrence and metastasis tumors from poor-prognosis patients were used as specimens. Relative to germline, V is 3 bases shorter and J is 0 bases shorter, with 9 bases between their ends. Spanning cysteine to phenylalanine, the CDR3 consists of 15 amino acids. The kept DNA is CDR3 alone, 45 bases in frame from the first base. The germline V gene sets CDR1 to SGDLS and CDR2 to YYNGEE. TCR beta chain CDR3 regions were immunosequenced using the ImmunoSEQ Assay (Adaptive Biotechnologies). The original methods were these. TCRB rearrangements, read counts, read proportions and gene usage were exported through the ImmunoSEQ Analyzer platform. T-cell clonality was calculated on productive rearrangements as 1 minus Pielou's evenness. Clonal space homeostasis binned clonotypes as rare, small, medium, large or hyperexpanded (0.01 to 1 of the repertoire). TCR productive clonality was compared across immune clusters C1, C2 and C3 using the Wilcoxon rank sum test. TCRdb obtained this table from immuneACCESS and retained in-frame rearrangements with V and J assigned. These tables miss some clones; where compared with another copy, unresolved V genes account for less than half of the shortfall, and the remainder is unexplained. V and J calls and clone size are those listed in that table; D and trimming were worked out from the DNA. The sample table shows approximately 2,700 clones, and approximately 77% are seen once. Jointly, the top ten make up 15% to 17% of the sample.

The rearranged chain carries TRBV9 and TRBJ2-2; matching of 5 bases hints at TRBD2 as the D gene. The sequence came from a man younger than 30 with osteosarcoma. The age is the age at diagnosis. The sample was tumor tissue from a local recurrence in the femur. Taken with the paper, the label for cell subset or site translates to: locally recurrent osteosarcoma tumor. The nucleotide sequence is TGTGCCAGCAGCGGTAGCGCGACGAACACCGGGGAGCTGTTTTTT. It specifies CASSGSATNTGELFF.